The source of this T cell receptor beta chain is a study of siplizumab effects on memory and regulatory T cells. Comment on this clone: The antigen is not known.

General study points: Controls showed an average of roughly 25% Treg-derived mappable alloreactive CD4+ clones, while siplizumab showed 65% to 70%.

Method: immunoSEQ multiplex PCR; TCRdb's copy keeps in-frame clones and lacks some. The sample has 90,000 to 120,000 clones, 75% to 95% seen once; the top ten hold just over 2.5%. This CDR3 spans 14 amino acids. The V end lost 4 bases, the J end lost 5 bases, and 15 bases lay between the germline ends. The germline CDR1 and CDR2 sequences are SGDLS and YYNGEE. This receptor was obtained from a human donor in good health. Some clones in this sample may be carry-over from other donors' samples. This rearrangement joins TRBV9 to TRBJ2-5; TRBD1 is a possible D gene (5 bases). The sequencing sample was made of CD4+ T cells sorted from blood. CDR3 DNA: TGTGCCAGCAGCCCTCAGCAGGGCTTGGAGACCCAGTACTTC. Its protein is CASSPQQGLETQYF. The whole variable domain, filled in from reference TRBV9 and TRBJ2-5, reads DSGVTQTPKHLITATGQRVTLRCSPRSGDLSVYWYQQSLDQGLQFLIQYYNGEERAKGNILERFSAQQFPDLHSELNLSSLELGDSALYFCASSPQQGLETQYFGPGTRLLVL.